The clone carrying this TCR beta chain occurred a few times. Amplified regions were TCR beta CDR3 sequences from RNA transcripts. Primed by the HTBI set, a first-round RT-PCR was run on the TCR CDR3. TCRdb reanalysed the multiplex PCR reads using MiXCR and keeps one entry per CDR3 protein. The table has about 380,000 distinct CDR3 sequences, approximately 12% seen once; the top ten hold around 21%. V dropped 2 bases and J dropped 4; count of bases not matched to a gene: 9. There are 16 residues in the CDR3. Looked up from germline, CDR1 is MNHEY and CDR2 is SVGEGT. These data originate in a study of T cells in Graves' hyperthyroidism and ophthalmopathy.

The clonotype comes from a young man with Graves' hyperthyroidism that later progressed to Graves' ophthalmopathy. The genes are TRBV6-2 or TRBV6-3 and TRBJ2-3; TRBD1 matches 7 bases. The source material was blood. For the CDR3, the DNA is TGTGCCAGCAGTTACCTCCAGGACAGGAGTGCAGATACGCAGTATTTT. Protein: CASSYLQDRSADTQYF.